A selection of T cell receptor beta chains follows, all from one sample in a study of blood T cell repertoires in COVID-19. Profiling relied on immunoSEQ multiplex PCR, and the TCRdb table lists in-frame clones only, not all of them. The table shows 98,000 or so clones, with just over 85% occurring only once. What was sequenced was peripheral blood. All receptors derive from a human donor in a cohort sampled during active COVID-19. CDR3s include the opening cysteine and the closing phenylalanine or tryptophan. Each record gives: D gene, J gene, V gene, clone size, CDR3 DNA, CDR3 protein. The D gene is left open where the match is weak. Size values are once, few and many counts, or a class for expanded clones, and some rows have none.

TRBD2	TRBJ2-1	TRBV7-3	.	TGTGCCAGCAGCTCGAAAACTAGCGGGAGCTACAATGAGCAGTTCTTC	CASSSKTSGSYNEQFF
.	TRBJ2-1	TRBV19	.	TGTGCCAGTAGTATATCTATTTACAATGAGCAGTTCTTC	CASSISIYNEQFF
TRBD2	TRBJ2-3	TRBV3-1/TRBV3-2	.	TGTGCCAGCAGCCTCGGACTAGGGCGGGATACGCAGTATTTT	CASSLGLGRDTQYF
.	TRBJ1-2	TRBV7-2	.	TGTGCCAGCAGCTTATCGGTGGTAGAAAGCTACACCTTC	CASSLSVVESYTF
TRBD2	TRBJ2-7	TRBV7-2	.	TGTGCCAGCAGCTTAGGAGCGGGGAGCTCCTACGAGCAGTACTTC	CASSLGAGSSYEQYF
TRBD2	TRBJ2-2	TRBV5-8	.	TGTGCCAGCAGCTTGCACGCGGGGGTAAACACCGGGGAGCTGTTTTTT	CASSLHAGVNTGELFF
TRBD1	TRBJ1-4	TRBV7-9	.	TGTGCCAGCAGCTTTGGACAGGGAACTAATGAAAAACTGTTTTTT	CASSFGQGTNEKLFF
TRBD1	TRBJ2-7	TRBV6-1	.	TGTGCCAGCAGTGAGGGACAGGTTTCCTACGAGCAGTACTTC	CASSEGQVSYEQYF
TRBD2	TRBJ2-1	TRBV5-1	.	TGCGCCAGCAGCGCACTAAGCGGGGGTTACAATGAGCAGTTCTTC	CASSALSGGYNEQFF
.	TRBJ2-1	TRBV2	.	TGTGCCAGCAGGGAGACTAGCTACAATGAGCAGTTCTTC	CASRETSYNEQFF
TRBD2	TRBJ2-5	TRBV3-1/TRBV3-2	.	TGTGCCAGCAGCCAAGATCGGCATCTAGCGGGGAGGGAGACCCAGTACTTC	CASSQDRHLAGRETQYF
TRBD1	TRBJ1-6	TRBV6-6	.	TGTGCCAGCAGTCGCAACAGGGGGCAGGGATCACCCCTCCACTTT	CASSRNRGQGSPLHF
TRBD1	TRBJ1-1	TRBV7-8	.	TGTGCCAGCAGCTCCCGACAGGGGACCAACACTGAAGCTTTCTTT	CASSSRQGTNTEAFF
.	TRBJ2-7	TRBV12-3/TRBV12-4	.	TGTGCCAGCAGCCGAAGCCGGGAGCAGTACTTC	CASSRSREQYF
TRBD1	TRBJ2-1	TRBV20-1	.	TGCAGTGCTAGTCCGGGGACAGGGGGCGAAAATGAGCAGTTCTTC	CSASPGTGGENEQFF
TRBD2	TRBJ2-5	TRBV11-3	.	TGTGCCAGCAGCCACGGACTAGCGGGGCAAGAGACCCAGTACTTC	CASSHGLAGQETQYF
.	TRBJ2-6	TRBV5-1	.	TGCGCCAGCAGCTTGGCCAGTAACTCTGGGGCCAACGTCCTGACTTTC	CASSLASNSGANVLTF
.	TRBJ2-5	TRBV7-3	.	TGTGCCAGCAGCTCCGGGGGACACCAAGAGACCCAGTACTTC	CASSSGGHQETQYF
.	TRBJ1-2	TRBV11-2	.	TGTGCCAGCAGCTCCGCGGACATATATGGCTACACCTTC	CASSSADIYGYTF
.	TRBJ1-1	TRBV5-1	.	TGCGCCAGCAGCACTACTACTAGTAGCTCTGAAGCTTTCTTT	CASSTTTSSSEAFF
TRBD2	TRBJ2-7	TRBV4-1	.	TGCGCCAGCAGCCAAGGGACTAGCGGGAGCGCCGACTCCTACGAGCAGTACTTC	CASSQGTSGSADSYEQYF
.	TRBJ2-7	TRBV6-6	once	TGTGCCAGCAGTAATTACAGGGGACTGACTGAGCAGTACTTC	CASSNYRGLTEQYF
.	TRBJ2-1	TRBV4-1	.	TGCGCCAGCAGCCTCCAGGGTGGGACCTACAATGAGCAGTTCTTC	CASSLQGGTYNEQFF
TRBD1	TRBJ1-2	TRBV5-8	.	TGTGCCAGCATCCTACTTTCCTCGGGACAGACGGGGGGCTACACCTTC	CASILLSSGQTGGYTF
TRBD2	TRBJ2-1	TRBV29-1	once	TGCAGCGTTGAAACCCCGCTAGCGGGGGCGGGGGAGCAGTTCTTC	CSVETPLAGAGEQFF
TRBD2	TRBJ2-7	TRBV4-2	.	TGTGCCAGCAGCCAAGATTTGGCGGGAGAGATATTTGGAAAGCAGTACTTC	CASSQDLAGEIFGKQYF
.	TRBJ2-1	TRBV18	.	TGTGCCAGCTCACCTTTCGACAGGTACAATGAGCAGTTCTTC	CASSPFDRYNEQFF
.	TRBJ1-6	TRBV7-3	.	TGTACCAGCAGCCCGACAAGTAATTCACCCCTCCACTTT	CTSSPTSNSPLHF
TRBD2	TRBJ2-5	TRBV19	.	TGTGCCAGTAGTTTCACCCCTAGCGGGAGGGCCGCAGAGACCCAGTACTTC	CASSFTPSGRAAETQYF
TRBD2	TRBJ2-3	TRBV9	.	TGTGCCAGCAGCGTAGAAAGCGGGGCCTATACGCAGTATTTT	CASSVESGAYTQYF
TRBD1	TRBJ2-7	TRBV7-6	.	TGTGCCAGCAGCTTAGTCACAGGGGGCGACGAGCAGTACTTC	CASSLVTGGDEQYF
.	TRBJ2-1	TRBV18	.	TGTGCCAGCTCCAACAGGGAACGCACCTACAATGAGCAGTTCTTC	CASSNRERTYNEQFF
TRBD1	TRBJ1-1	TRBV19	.	TGTGCCAGTAGCGACAGGGCTGAAGCTTTCTTT	CASSDRAEAFF
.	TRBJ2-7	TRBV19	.	TGTGCCAGTAGTGCCAGATACAGGACACCCGTTCACGAGCAGTACTTC	CASSARYRTPVHEQYF
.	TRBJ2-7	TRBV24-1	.	TGTGCCACCAGTGCGGGCTCCTACGAGCAGTACTTC	CATSAGSYEQYF
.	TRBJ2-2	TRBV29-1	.	TGCAGCGTAGCAAGCGGACAGGGAGGGGGCACCGGGGAGCTGTTTTTT	CSVASGQGGGTGELFF
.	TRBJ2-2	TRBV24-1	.	TGTGCCACCCGGAGTGGGGGGTCAGCCGGGGAGCTGTTTTTT	CATRSGGSAGELFF
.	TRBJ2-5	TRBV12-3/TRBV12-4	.	TGTGCCAGCACCACTAGTTGGGAGACCCAGTACTTC	CASTTSWETQYF
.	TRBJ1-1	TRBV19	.	TGTGCCAGTAGTCTGTGGGGCTCGGACACTGAAGCTTTCTTT	CASSLWGSDTEAFF
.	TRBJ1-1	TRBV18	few	TGTGCCAGCTCACTACAGACAGGTCGGACTGAAGCTTTCTTT	CASSLQTGRTEAFF
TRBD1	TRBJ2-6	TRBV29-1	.	TGCAGCGCCACGGGACAGCTCTCTGGGGCCAACGTCCTGACTTTC	CSATGQLSGANVLTF
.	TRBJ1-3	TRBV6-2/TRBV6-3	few	TGTGCCAGCAGTTACAGGCCAGGGTGGGGAAACACCATATATTTT	CASSYRPGWGNTIYF
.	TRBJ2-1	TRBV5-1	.	TGCGCCAGCAGCTGGTCGGGGGACAATGAGCAGTTCTTC	CASSWSGDNEQFF
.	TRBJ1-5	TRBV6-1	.	TGTGCCAGCAGTGAAGTGTATCGGCAGCCCCAGCATTTT	CASSEVYRQPQHF
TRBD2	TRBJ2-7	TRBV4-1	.	TGCGCCAGCAGCCCGCGAACTAGCGGGGGACTATACGAGCAGTACTTC	CASSPRTSGGLYEQYF
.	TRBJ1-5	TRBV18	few	TGTGCCAGCTCAAAGACAGAAATCAATCAGCCCCAGCATTTT	CASSKTEINQPQHF
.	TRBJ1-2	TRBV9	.	TGTGCCAGCAGCGTAGAGGCAGAGGCTAACTATGGCTACACCTTC	CASSVEAEANYGYTF
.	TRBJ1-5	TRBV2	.	TGTGCCAGCAGCAAGGGGGATAGCAATCAGCCCCAGCATTTT	CASSKGDSNQPQHF
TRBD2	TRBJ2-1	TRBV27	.	TGTGCCAGCAGGCTAGCGGGAGGGGTGAATGAGCAGTTCTTC	CASRLAGGVNEQFF
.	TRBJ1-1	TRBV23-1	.	TGCGCCAGCGGCCGCGGGGGCACTGAAGCTTTCTTT	CASGRGGTEAFF
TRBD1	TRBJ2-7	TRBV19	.	TGTGCCAGTAGTATGACAGGGAAAGCGCAGTACTTC	CASSMTGKAQYF
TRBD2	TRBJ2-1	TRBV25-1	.	TGTGCCAGCAGTGGTTATAGCGGGGGGCCGAGCTCCTACAATGAGCAGTTCTTC	CASSGYSGGPSSYNEQFF
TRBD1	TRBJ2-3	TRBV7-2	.	TGTGCCAGCAGCTTAGGGACAGGGTTCACAGATACGCAGTATTTT	CASSLGTGFTDTQYF
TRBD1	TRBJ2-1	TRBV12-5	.	TGTGCTAGTGGTTTTGGGACAGTGACCTACAATGAGCAGTTCTTC	CASGFGTVTYNEQFF
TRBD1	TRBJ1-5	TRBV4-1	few	TGCGCCAGCAGCCAAGGGACAGGGGGGAATCAGCCCCAGCATTTT	CASSQGTGGNQPQHF
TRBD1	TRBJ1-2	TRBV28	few	TGTGCCAGCAGCCCCGGGACAGCTAACTATGGCTACACCTTC	CASSPGTANYGYTF
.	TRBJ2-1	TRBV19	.	TGTGCCAGTAGTATAGGAGGGGGCAATGAGCAGTTCTTC	CASSIGGGNEQFF
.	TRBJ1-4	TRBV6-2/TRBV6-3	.	TGTGCCAGCAGCCGACTTAAGAATGAAAAACTGTTTTTT	CASSRLKNEKLFF
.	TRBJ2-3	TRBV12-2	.	TGTGCAAGTCGCGGAATACAGGGCCCAGATACGCAGTATTTT	CASRGIQGPDTQYF
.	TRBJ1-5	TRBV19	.	TGTGCCAGTAGTACGGACAGAATAGGGGATCAGCCCCAGCATTTT	CASSTDRIGDQPQHF